This TCR beta chain was observed in a study of blood T cell repertoires in COVID-19 (dated by TCRdb to the early 2020s). Concerning the study at large: Collaborator samples came from the United States, Italy and Spain and covered acute and convalescent phases of COVID-19. The material from the prospective study consisted of cDNA or gDNA derived from T cells, B-cell-depleted T cells, or PBMCs. Subjects who had been exposed to COVID-19, were actively infected with it, or had recovered from it provided the deeply sampled blood TCRbeta repertoires that made up the dataset. The repertoires were made available in a free public database intended to serve as a resource for research on the immune response to SARS-CoV-2. Samples came from the ongoing ImmuneRACE study (first 160 participants) plus 1,254 subjects from 6 global collaborators. The sample metadata nearly always contained a de-identified subject ID, COVID-19 status, age in years and sex. Where HLA class I and class II types were available, the types were taken from metadata supplied by the sample provider, not from assay-based typing.

The CDR3 sequence holds 16 residues, the cysteine and phenylalanine included. The entry retains the CDR3 DNA only, 48 bases that are in frame from base 1. The germline V end is reduced by 1 base and the J end by 1 base; junction bases left unmatched: 2. The germline V gene (reference sequence) gives CDR1 as GTSNPN and CDR2 as SVGIG. TCRbeta CDR3 regions were amplified from genomic DNA by means of the immunoSEQ Assay, a bias-controlled multiplex PCR. On the study's bioinformatics: Within the assay, amplification of reference gene primers was used to estimate how many nucleated cells each sample contained. To quantify the absolute abundance of each unique TCRbeta CDR3 rearrangement, sequence reads were collapsed and filtered. For each sample, productive Simpson clonality was calculated as the square root of Simpson's diversity index across productive rearrangements. Held by TCRdb, this immuneACCESS table contains in-frame sequences only and omits some clones. Under half of the omission traces to an unresolved V gene where checked; the cause of the rest is unknown. The V and J calls and clone size are taken from that table; D and trimming were inferred from the DNA. The sample table holds approximately 54,000 clones, of which around 87% were seen once. Under 4.5% of the sample comes from the top ten.

Whole blood was collected in K2EDTA tubes by collaborating institutions according to the institutions' own protocols. Collaborator samples were shipped for TCRbeta analysis as frozen whole blood, isolated PBMCs, or DNA extracted from either sample type. Summary of the overall study and its limitations: How much clinical and demographic metadata was included differed by source and by participant, and the metadata was provided uncurated.

A note on this clone: Its recognized antigen is unknown. No per-base quality is available; no much larger clone lies one base away.

Sequenced: peripheral blood. This receptor was identified in a man aged 45-65 years with acute or convalescent COVID-19. In this chain, TRBV30 is recombined with TRBJ2-2, with 11 junctional bases fitting TRBD2. The DNA reads as follows: TGTGCCTGGAGTGGCCTAGCGGGGGGGAACACCGGGGAGCTGTTTTTT. Its amino acids are CAWSGLAGGNTGELFF.